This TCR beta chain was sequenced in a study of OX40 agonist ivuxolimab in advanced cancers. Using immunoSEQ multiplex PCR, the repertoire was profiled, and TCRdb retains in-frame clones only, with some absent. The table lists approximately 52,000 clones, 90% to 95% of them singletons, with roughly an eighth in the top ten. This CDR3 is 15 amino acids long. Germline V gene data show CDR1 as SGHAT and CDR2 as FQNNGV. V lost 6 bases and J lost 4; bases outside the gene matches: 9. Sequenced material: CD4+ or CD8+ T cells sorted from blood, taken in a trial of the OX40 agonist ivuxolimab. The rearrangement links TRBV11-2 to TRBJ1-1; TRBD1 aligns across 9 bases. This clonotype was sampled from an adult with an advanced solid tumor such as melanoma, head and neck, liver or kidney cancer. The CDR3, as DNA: TGTGCCAGCAGTTCCCCCGCGACAGGGGGCACTGAAGCTTTCTTT. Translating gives CASSSPATGGTEAFF.